The rows below give T cell receptor beta chains drawn from one sample of a study of OX40 agonist ivuxolimab in advanced cancers. Method: immunoSEQ multiplex PCR; TCRdb's copy keeps in-frame clones and lacks some. The profile shows 55,000 to 65,000 clones, 86% of them singletons. The specimen was CD4+ or CD8+ T cells sorted from blood, collected in a trial of the OX40 agonist ivuxolimab. These receptors originate from an adult with an advanced solid tumor such as melanoma, head and neck, liver or kidney cancer. CDR3s include the opening cysteine and the closing phenylalanine or tryptophan. The D gene is left open where the match is weak. Expanded clones are given a class, and other clones once, few, many or no size at all.

clone_size j_call v_call d_call cdr3_aa cdr3_nt
. TRBJ2-4 TRBV13 . CASSPAPALAKNIQYF TGTGCCAGCAGCCCCGCCCCTGCCCTCGCCAAAAACATTCAGTACTTC
. TRBJ2-3 TRBV11-3 . CASSPDASTDTQYF TGTGCCAGCAGCCCCGACGCCAGCACAGATACGCAGTATTTT
. TRBJ2-1 TRBV5-4 . CASSPGGGKSSYNEQFF TGTGCCAGCAGCCCTGGGGGCGGAAAGAGCTCCTACAATGAGCAGTTCTTC
. TRBJ2-5 TRBV19 TRBD2 CASKRLAGGQETQYF TGTGCCAGTAAACGACTAGCGGGGGGCCAAGAGACCCAGTACTTC
. TRBJ1-5 TRBV20-1 . CSARMGQPQHF TGCAGTGCTAGAATGGGCCAGCCCCAGCATTTT
few TRBJ2-5 TRBV5-1 . CASSLVGQEETQYF TGCGCCAGCAGCTTGGTGGGACAAGAAGAGACCCAGTACTTC
. TRBJ2-7 TRBV7-9 . CASSSGASYEQYF TGTGCCAGCAGCTCGGGGGCCTCCTACGAGCAGTACTTC
. TRBJ1-1 TRBV19 TRBD1 CASSTGAGNTEAFF TGTGCCAGTAGCACAGGGGCGGGAAACACTGAAGCTTTCTTT
. TRBJ1-4 TRBV4-1 TRBD1 CASSSSGTGGEKLFF TGCGCCAGCAGCTCATCCGGGACAGGGGGGGAAAAACTGTTTTTT
. TRBJ1-1 TRBV19 . CASSVSGGYTEAFF TGTGCCAGTAGTGTATCCGGGGGTTACACTGAAGCTTTCTTT
few TRBJ2-3 TRBV5-6 . CASSLVASTDTQYF TGTGCCAGCAGCTTAGTGGCTAGCACAGATACGCAGTATTTT
. TRBJ2-2 TRBV5-6 . CASSFNRRSGTGELFF TGTGCCAGCAGCTTTAACAGGAGGTCCGGAACCGGGGAGCTGTTTTTT
. TRBJ2-7 TRBV28 TRBD1 CASRPRPGTGSYEQYF TGTGCCAGCAGACCTAGGCCCGGGACAGGGTCCTACGAGCAGTACTTC
. TRBJ2-3 TRBV2 TRBD2 CASSEGLSTDTQYF TGTGCCAGCAGTGAGGGACTAAGCACAGATACGCAGTATTTT
few TRBJ1-1 TRBV19 . CASSIWGTEAFF TGTGCCAGTAGTATTTGGGGGACTGAAGCTTTCTTT
. TRBJ2-1 TRBV29-1 . CSVGYNEQFF TGCAGCGTTGGGTACAATGAGCAGTTCTTC
. TRBJ2-5 TRBV19 TRBD1 CASSGRGLRETQYF TGTGCCAGTAGTGGAAGGGGGCTTCGGGAGACCCAGTACTTC
. TRBJ1-5 TRBV19 . CASSRGGGGNQPQHF TGTGCCAGTAGTCGGGGGGGTGGGGGCAATCAGCCCCAGCATTTT
. TRBJ1-1 TRBV7-2 . CASKRGGDTEAFF TGTGCCAGCAAGAGGGGTGGTGACACTGAAGCTTTCTTT
once TRBJ2-1 TRBV7-3 . CASSLSRGSYNEQFF TGTGCCAGCAGCTTGTCTAGAGGGTCCTACAATGAGCAGTTCTTC
. TRBJ1-1 TRBV5-4 . CASSLGGAVYTEAFF TGTGCCAGCAGCTTGGGGGGGGCGGTCTACACTGAAGCTTTCTTT
once TRBJ2-4 TRBV19 . CASSSGLLDIQYF TGTGCCAGTAGTTCCGGACTTCTGGACATTCAGTACTTC
. TRBJ2-5 TRBV5-1 TRBD2 CASSLLAGGQETQYF TGCGCCAGCAGCTTACTAGCGGGGGGCCAAGAGACCCAGTACTTC
once TRBJ2-7 TRBV7-2 TRBD1 CASSSPTGGEQYF TGTGCCAGCAGCTCACCCACAGGGGGCGAGCAGTACTTC
. TRBJ1-3 TRBV7-2 . CASSLEGGNRVSSGNTIYF TGTGCCAGCAGCTTAGAGGGGGGGAACAGGGTCAGCTCTGGAAACACCATATATTTT
. TRBJ1-5 TRBV15 . CATSRGAGVETQHF TGTGCCACCAGCAGAGGAGCAGGCGTAGAGACCCAGCATTTT
. TRBJ1-2 TRBV5-4 TRBD1 CASSGGTGRNGYTF TGTGCCAGCAGCGGAGGGACAGGGAGAAATGGCTACACCTTC
. TRBJ1-1 TRBV10-3 . CAISESRLGGAEAFF TGTGCCATCAGTGAGTCCCGCCTAGGAGGGGCTGAAGCTTTCTTT